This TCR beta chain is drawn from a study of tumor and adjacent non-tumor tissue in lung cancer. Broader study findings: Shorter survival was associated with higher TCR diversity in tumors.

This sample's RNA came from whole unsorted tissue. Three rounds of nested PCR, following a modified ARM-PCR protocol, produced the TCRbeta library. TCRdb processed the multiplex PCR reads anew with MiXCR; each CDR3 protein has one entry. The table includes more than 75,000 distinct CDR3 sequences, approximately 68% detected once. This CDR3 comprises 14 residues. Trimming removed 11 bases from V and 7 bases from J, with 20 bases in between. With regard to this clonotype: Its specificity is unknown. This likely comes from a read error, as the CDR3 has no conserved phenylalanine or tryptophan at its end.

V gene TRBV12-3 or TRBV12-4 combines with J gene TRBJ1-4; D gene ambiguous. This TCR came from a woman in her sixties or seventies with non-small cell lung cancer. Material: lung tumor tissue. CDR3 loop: CAGGPRRIGEKLFS. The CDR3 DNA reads TGTGCCGGCGGCCCTCGGCGGATCGGTGAAAAACTGTTTTCT.